A single sample is the source of the 17 T cell receptor beta chains below, sequenced in a study of TIL therapy for anti-PD-1-resistant metastatic lung cancer. The libraries were made with immunoSEQ v3. TCRdb's copy holds only in-frame clones and misses some; the assay was immunoSEQ multiplex PCR. The sample yields 55,000 to 60,000 clones, around 67% seen once. Regarding time point: pre-treatment sample, taken before nivolumab and TIL therapy. The sample was blood, taken at baseline. These receptors originate from a person between 25 and 79 years old with non-small cell lung cancer.

This clone has only a few counts. The chain employs TRBV19 and TRBJ1-5, with unresolved D. The CDR3 is 16 residues long. V was shortened by 4 bases and J by 0 bases, with 13 bases between the two germline ends. The V gene's germline CDR1 is LNHDA and CDR2 SQIVND (reference sequence). This CDR3 reads CASSREPQYSNQPQHF. In DNA form, the CDR3 reads TGTGCCAGTAGTAGGGAACCCCAATATAGCAATCAGCCCCAGCATTTT.

The chain links TRBV5-1 to TRBJ1-5; 9 nucleotides match TRBD1. The germline CDR1 and CDR2 sequences are SGHRS and YFSETQ. Germline trimming cut 0 bases from V and 5 bases from J; bases unmatched to any gene: 3. The CDR3 loop spans 15 amino acids. The CDR3 sequence is CASSLGGQGHQPQHF. The CDR3 DNA follows: TGCGCCAGCAGCTTGGGGGGACAGGGCCATCAGCCCCAGCATTTT.

This sequence joins TRBV5-1 and TRBJ1-5; 9 bases are shared with TRBD1. The V segment lost 4 bases and the J segment 7 bases; nucleotides outside the gene matches: 9. Germline V lookup: CDR1 SGHRS, CDR2 YFSETQ. The CDR3 totals 15 residues. The CDR3 loop is CASSLGQGGWQPQHF. CDR3 DNA: TGCGCCAGCAGCCTGGGACAGGGAGGATGGCAGCCCCAGCATTTT.

This clone was found once. The V call is TRBV6-1, the J call TRBJ2-7; the match to TRBD2 covers 7 bases. Germline V gene data show CDR1 as MNHNS and CDR2 as SASEGT. The J segment lost 3 bases and the V segment lost 5 bases, leaving 7 bases of the junction unmatched. The CDR3 sequence is 14 residues long. CDR3 sequence reads: CASSNSGFRYEQYF. In nucleotides, the CDR3 is TGTGCCAGCAGTAATAGCGGGTTTCGCTACGAGCAGTACTTC.

The chain combines TRBV7-6 with TRBJ1-1; D is ambiguous. V was pared by 0 bases and J by 0 bases, with 14 bases between. The CDR3 spans 17 residues. Germline loops: CDR1 SGHVS, CDR2 FNYEAQ. The CDR3 sequence: CASSLAAHWAMNTEAFF. CDR3 coding DNA: TGTGCCAGCAGCTTAGCGGCTCACTGGGCTATGAACACTGAAGCTTTCTTT.

The CDR3 sequence: CASSLLLGQGPYNEQFF. CDR3 coding DNA: TGTGCCAGCAGCTTATTATTAGGACAGGGCCCCTACAATGAGCAGTTCTTC. The V call is TRBV7-2, the J call TRBJ2-1, with 8 bases identical to TRBD1. Germline V gene data show CDR1 as SGHTA and CDR2 as FQGNSA. V shed 2 bases and J 2 bases; nucleotides not matched to a gene: 8. The CDR3 length is 17 residues.

The J gene is TRBJ2-7, the V gene TRBV2; 9 positions agree with TRBD1. With 1 base clipped from V and 2 bases from J, the junction kept 3 bases outside the gene matches. Per the germline V gene, CDR1 is SNHLY and CDR2 is FYNNEI. There are 15 residues in the CDR3. This CDR3 reads CASSEGTGAPYEQYF. CDR3 nucleotides: TGTGCCAGCAGTGAAGGGACAGGGGCACCCTACGAGCAGTACTTC.

The rearrangement links TRBV5-1 to TRBJ2-1; D gene uncertain. Looked up from germline, CDR1 is SGHRS and CDR2 is YFSETQ. The V end was cut by 3 bases, the J end by 10 bases, with 8 bases between. This CDR3 has 11 residues. CDR3 region: CASSSQGEQFF. The CDR3 nucleotides read TGCGCCAGCAGCTCCCAAGGAGAGCAGTTCTTC.

The gene calls are TRBV28 and TRBJ1-5; TRBD1 aligns across 10 bases. CDR1 and CDR2 (germline): MDHEN, SYDVKM. CDR3 length: 14 residues. The ends lost 4 bases at V and 4 bases at J; junction bases unmatched: 1. This chain's CDR3 is CASSWGQGNQPQHF. CDR3 DNA sequence: TGTGCCAGCAGTTGGGGACAGGGGAATCAGCCCCAGCATTTT.

This clone was seen a few times. The rearrangement links TRBV18 to TRBJ2-7; D is possibly TRBD2 (6 bases). CDR1 and CDR2 from the germline V gene are KGHSH and LQKENI. Deletions cut 1 base from V and 3 bases from J, with 10 bases between. This CDR3 is 14 amino acids long. DNA for the CDR3: TGTGCCAGCTCACCACTAGCGGAAAACTACGAGCAGTACTTC. Translated, it gives CASSPLAENYEQYF. Full variable domain (remainder filled in from reference TRBV18 and TRBJ2-7): NAGVMQNPRHLVRRRGQEARLRCSPMKGHSHVYWYRQLPEEGLKFMVYLQKENIIDESGMPKERFSAEFPKEGPSILRIQQVVRGDSAAYFCASSPLAENYEQYFGPGTRLTVT.

This clone was seen a few times. The chain recombines TRBV23-1 with TRBJ1-5; tentatively, D is TRBD1 (6 bases). TRBV23-1 belongs to the ORF category, with a function that is uncertain. The CDR3 sequence is 15 residues long. Trimming shortened V by 7 bases and J by 0 bases, and 13 bases separated the two germline ends. In DNA, the CDR3 is TGCGCCAGCATAAGACAGGAGTATAGCAATCAGCCCCAGCATTTT. Translated: CASIRQEYSNQPQHF.

The gene calls are TRBV19 and TRBJ2-7; TRBD2 aligns across 14 bases. The CDR3 sequence is 15 residues long. The germline V gene has CDR1 LNHDA and CDR2 SQIVND (reference sequence). V dropped 5 bases and J dropped 3; count of bases not matched to a gene: 3. The CDR3: CASSSTSGRGYEQYF. CDR3 DNA: TGTGCCAGTAGTTCGACTAGCGGGAGGGGCTACGAGCAGTACTTC.

Regarding this clone: The same CDR3 can be traced to other DNA sequences in this sample. V usage is TRBV9 and J usage is TRBJ2-5, with 13 positions matching TRBD2. The CDR3 runs to 17 residues. CDR1 is SGDLS, CDR2 YYNGEE, per germline. V lost 0 bases, J lost 2 bases, and 4 bases stayed unmatched. The CDR3 reads CASSVGGTSGEQETQYF. Here the CDR3 DNA reads TGTGCCAGCAGCGTAGGCGGGACTAGCGGGGAGCAAGAGACCCAGTACTTC.

Notes on this clone: Relative to the germline gene, one junction end is altered; a read error may explain this. This rearrangement joins TRBV28 to TRBJ2-7; no firm D call. There are 9 residues in the CDR3. Per germline, CDR1 MDHEN and CDR2 SYDVKM. CDR3 residues: CASNPLGFF. The CDR3 DNA follows: TGTGCCAGCAACCCTCTCGGGTTCTTC.

This chain's CDR3 is CASSQEMSGALGNQPQHF. The CDR3 DNA sequence: TGCGCCAGCAGCCAAGAGATGTCAGGGGCTTTGGGGAATCAGCCCCAGCATTTT. The V call is TRBV4-3, the J call TRBJ1-5; TRBD1 might be the D (6 bases). The CDR3 is 18 residues long. In germline, CDR1 is LGHNA, CDR2 YSLEER. The V end was cut by 0 bases, the J end by 4 bases, with 19 bases between.

This clone was recorded a few times. V is TRBV19 and J is TRBJ2-2; 7 bases are shared with TRBD2. This CDR3 is built from 17 residues. Germline CDR1 is LNHDA and CDR2 is SQIVND (reference sequence). V was pared by 6 bases and J by 3 bases, with 13 bases of the junction left unmatched. The CDR3 nucleotides are TGTGCCAGTAGCCCACTGAGGGGAGGGAGGGACACCGGGGAGCTGTTTTTT. Its translation: CASSPLRGGRDTGELFF.

This chain connects TRBV30 to TRBJ2-7; no clear D gene. The ends were cut back, 2 bases at V and 0 bases at J, with 5 bases in the middle. Per germline, CDR1 GTSNPN and CDR2 SVGIG (reference sequence). The CDR3 covers 12 residues. The CDR3 sequence: CAWSISSYEQYF. CDR3 in DNA: TGTGCCTGGAGTATAAGCTCCTACGAGCAGTACTTC.